This TCR beta chain was sequenced during a study of T cell responses to AZD1222 COVID-19 vaccine (dated by TCRdb to the early 2020s). Study-wide context: A total of 230 to 250 trial participants underwent TCR sequencing, of whom nearly 210 had received two doses of AZD1222 and some 25 had received two doses of the MenACWY control vaccine. Trial participants were enrolled by age into subgroups of 18-55, 56-69 and 70-plus years, and roughly 150, 30 and 60 TCR-sequenced participants, respectively, were included in these subgroups.

The CDR3 regions of human TCRbeta chains were analyzed by immunosequencing. Regarding the original processing steps: Repertoire TCRs were matched against a reference library of SARS-CoV-2-specific TCRs generated with the MIRA antigen-specificity platform. Breadth was defined as the fraction of unique TCRs that were SARS-CoV-2-associated, and depth was defined as the fraction of total T cells that were SARS-CoV-2-associated. Each spike-specific TCR was assigned to its reactive spike region and to a CD4 or CD8 class using the MIRA data. Log10-transformed breadth and depth values were compared by one-way ANOVA with Sidak's multiple comparisons tests. Imported from immuneACCESS, the table was reduced by TCRdb to in-frame sequences with V and J called. These copies leave out some clones; in studies compared against another copy, an unresolved V gene accounts for under half, and the cause of the remainder is not known. V and J calls and clone size follow that table, whereas D and trimming were derived from the DNA. The sample contains about 100,000 clones, around 87% of them found a single time. The ten largest make up 4% to 4.5% of the sample.

Its CDR3 holds 12 amino acids, cysteine through phenylalanine. Only CDR3 DNA is held: 36 bases, read in frame from base 1. According to the germline V gene, CDR1 reads MDHEN and CDR2 reads SYDVKM. Worth noting for this clone: There is no known antigen for this receptor. One end of the junction does not line up with germline, which may come from a read error.

Study-level results and caveats: After two AZD1222 doses, spike-specific TCR breadth and depth were significantly higher than at day 0 and than in MenACWY recipients. The 56-69-year group was small, and its depth increase did not reach significance, likely because of low power. Most participants were white British and females outnumbered males, and the authors suggested that clonal diversity may have been underestimated. CD4 TCRs associated with the vaccine covered the entire spike protein, and the dominant responses were in regions 160-218 and 743-854. Reportedly, almost half of the unique spike-specific TCRs recognized epitopes lying outside the regions that are mutated in the B.1.351 and B.1.1.7 variants. Conclusions about previously exposed vaccinees are limited because only six or seven AZD1222 recipients were SARS-CoV-2 seropositive at baseline. Because no day 14 peak-response samples were available, the repertoires could be characterized only after the peak T cell response.

Explained via the paper, the time point label denotes: baseline before first vaccination. The treatment or condition label for this specimen denotes: meningococcal conjugate vaccine given as trial control. The vaccinee samples were drawn from two UK trials, COV001 and COV002, one of which was a single-blind randomized controlled phase 2/3 trial testing AZD1222 (ChAdOx1 nCoV-19) in healthy adults. For TCRbeta chain sequencing, PBMC samples from trial participants were taken at day 0 and at day 28 after the second dose. The receptor comes from an adult in good health. Source: peripheral blood, taken on day 0 of MenACWY control vaccination. Recombination linked TRBV28 to TRBJ1-1; 7 nucleotides in the junction match TRBD1. The DNA is TGTGCCAGCAGTTTATTGAGGGGACAGACAGTCTTT. This yields the protein CASSLLRGQTVF.